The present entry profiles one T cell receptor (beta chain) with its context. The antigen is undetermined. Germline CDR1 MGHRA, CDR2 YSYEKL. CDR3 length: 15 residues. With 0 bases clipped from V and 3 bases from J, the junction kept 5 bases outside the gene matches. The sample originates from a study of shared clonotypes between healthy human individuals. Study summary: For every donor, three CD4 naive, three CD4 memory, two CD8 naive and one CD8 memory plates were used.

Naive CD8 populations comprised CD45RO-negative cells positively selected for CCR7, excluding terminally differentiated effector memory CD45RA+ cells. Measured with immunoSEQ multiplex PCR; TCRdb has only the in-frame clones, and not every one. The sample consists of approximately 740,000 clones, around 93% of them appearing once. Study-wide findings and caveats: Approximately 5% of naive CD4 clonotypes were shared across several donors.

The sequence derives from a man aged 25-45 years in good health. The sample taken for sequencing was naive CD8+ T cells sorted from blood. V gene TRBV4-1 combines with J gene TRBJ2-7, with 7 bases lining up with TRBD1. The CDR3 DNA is TGCGCCAGCAGCCAAGAAGGGGGCACCTACTACGAGCAGTACTTC. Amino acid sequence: CASSQEGGTYYEQYF.